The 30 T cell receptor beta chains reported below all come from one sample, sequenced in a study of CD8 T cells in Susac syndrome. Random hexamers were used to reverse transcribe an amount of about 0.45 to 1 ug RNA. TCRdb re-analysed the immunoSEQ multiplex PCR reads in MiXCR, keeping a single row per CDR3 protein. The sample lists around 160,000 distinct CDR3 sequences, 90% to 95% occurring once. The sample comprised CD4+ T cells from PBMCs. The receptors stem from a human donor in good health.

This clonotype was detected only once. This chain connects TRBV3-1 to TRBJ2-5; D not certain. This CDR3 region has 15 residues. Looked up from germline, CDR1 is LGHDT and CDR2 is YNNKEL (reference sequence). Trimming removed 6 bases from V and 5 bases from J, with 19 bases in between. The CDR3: CASRPSLNTGETQYF. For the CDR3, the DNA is TGTGCCAGCAGACCCTCCCTCAACACTGGGGAGACCCAGTACTTC.

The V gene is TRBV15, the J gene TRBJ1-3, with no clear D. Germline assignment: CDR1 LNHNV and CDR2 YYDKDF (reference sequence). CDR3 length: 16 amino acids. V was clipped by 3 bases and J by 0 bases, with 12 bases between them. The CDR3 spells CATSRTSVYSGNTIYF. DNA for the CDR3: TGTGCCACCAGCAGGACTTCGGTCTACTCTGGAAACACCATATATTTT.

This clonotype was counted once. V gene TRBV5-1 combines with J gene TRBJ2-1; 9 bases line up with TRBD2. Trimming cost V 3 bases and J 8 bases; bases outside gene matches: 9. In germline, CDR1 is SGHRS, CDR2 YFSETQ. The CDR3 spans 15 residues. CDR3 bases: TGCGCCAGCAGCTATGAGGCTAGCGGGGAAGATGAGCAGTTCTTC. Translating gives CASSYEASGEDEQFF.

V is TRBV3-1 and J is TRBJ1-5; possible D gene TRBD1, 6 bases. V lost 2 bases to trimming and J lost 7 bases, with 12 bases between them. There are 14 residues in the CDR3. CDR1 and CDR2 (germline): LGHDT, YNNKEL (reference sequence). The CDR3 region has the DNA TGTGCCAGCAGCCAATCTCCCGGGGGCCAGCCCCAGCATTTT. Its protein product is CASSQSPGGQPQHF.

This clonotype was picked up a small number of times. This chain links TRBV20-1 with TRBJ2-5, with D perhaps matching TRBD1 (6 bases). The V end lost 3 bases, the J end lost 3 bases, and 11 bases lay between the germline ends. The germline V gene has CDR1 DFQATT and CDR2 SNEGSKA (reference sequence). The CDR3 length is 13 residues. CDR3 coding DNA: TGCAGTGCTAGCCCCGGGACAAAAGAGACCCAGTACTTC. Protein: CSASPGTKETQYF.

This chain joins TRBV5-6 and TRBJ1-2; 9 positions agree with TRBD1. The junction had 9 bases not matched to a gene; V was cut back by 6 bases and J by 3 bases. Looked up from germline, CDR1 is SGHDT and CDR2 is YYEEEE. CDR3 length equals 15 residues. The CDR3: CASNVQGASDYGYTF. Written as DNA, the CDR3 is TGTGCCAGCAACGTACAGGGGGCGTCGGACTATGGCTACACCTTC.

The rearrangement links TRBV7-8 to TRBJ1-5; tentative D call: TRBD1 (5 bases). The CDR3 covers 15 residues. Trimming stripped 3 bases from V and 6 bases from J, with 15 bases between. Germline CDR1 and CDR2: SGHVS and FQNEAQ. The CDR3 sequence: CASSFAGLVGQPQHF. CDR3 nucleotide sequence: TGTGCCAGCAGCTTTGCAGGGTTGGTCGGTCAGCCCCAGCATTTT.

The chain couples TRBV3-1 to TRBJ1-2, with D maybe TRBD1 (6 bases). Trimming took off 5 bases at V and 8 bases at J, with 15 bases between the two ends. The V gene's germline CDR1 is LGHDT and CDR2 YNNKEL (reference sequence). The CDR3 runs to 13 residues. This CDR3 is CASSFRDNGGYTF. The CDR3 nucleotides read TGTGCCAGCAGCTTCCGGGACAACGGAGGCTACACCTTC.

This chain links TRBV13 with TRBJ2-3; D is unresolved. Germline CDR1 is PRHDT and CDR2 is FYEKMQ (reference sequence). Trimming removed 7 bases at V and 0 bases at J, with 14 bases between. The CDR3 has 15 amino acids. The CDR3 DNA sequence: TGTGCCAGCACCTCCATCGTGGAGAGCACAGATACGCAGTATTTT. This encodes CASTSIVESTDTQYF.

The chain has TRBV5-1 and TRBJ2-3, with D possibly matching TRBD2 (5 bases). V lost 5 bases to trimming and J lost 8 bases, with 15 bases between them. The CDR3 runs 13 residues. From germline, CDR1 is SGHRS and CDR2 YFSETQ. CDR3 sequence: CASSSLLEVTQYF. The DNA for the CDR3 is TGCGCCAGCAGTTCCCTACTAGAGGTTACGCAGTATTTT.

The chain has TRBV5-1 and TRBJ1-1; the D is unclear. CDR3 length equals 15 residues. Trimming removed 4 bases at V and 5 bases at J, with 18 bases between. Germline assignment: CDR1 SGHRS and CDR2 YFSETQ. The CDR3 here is CASSHGSDYRTEAFF. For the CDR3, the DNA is TGCGCCAGCAGCCATGGGAGCGACTATCGGACTGAAGCTTTCTTT.

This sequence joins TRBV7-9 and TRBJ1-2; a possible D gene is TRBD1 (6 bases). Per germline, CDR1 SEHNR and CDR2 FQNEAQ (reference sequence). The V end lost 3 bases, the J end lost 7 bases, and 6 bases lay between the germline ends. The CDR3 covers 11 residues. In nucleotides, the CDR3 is TGTGCCAGCAGCTTCAGGGGTGGCTACACCTTC. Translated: CASSFRGGYTF.

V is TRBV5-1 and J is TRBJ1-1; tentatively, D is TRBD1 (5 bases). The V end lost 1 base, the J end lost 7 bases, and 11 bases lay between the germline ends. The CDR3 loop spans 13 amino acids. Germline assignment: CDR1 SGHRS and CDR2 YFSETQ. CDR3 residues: CASSLLQDNEAFF. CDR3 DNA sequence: TGCGCCAGCAGCTTGCTCCAGGACAATGAAGCTTTCTTT.

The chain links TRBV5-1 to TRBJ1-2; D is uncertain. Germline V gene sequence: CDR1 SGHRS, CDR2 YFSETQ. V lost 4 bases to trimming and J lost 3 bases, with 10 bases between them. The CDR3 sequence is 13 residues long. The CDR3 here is CASSPMPDYGYTF. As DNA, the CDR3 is TGCGCCAGCAGCCCCATGCCCGACTATGGCTACACCTTC.

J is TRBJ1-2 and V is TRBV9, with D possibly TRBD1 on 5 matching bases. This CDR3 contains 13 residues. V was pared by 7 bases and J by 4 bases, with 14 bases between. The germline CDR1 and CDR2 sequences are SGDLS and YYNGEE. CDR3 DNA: TGTGCCAGCGGACGCGGGGCAGCCTATGGCTACACCTTC. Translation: CASGRGAAYGYTF.

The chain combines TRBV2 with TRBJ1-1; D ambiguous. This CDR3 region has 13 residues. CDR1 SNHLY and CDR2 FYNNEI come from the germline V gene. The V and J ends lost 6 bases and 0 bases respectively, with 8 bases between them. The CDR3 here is CASSGDMNTEAFF. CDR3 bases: TGTGCCAGCAGCGGTGATATGAACACTGAAGCTTTCTTT.

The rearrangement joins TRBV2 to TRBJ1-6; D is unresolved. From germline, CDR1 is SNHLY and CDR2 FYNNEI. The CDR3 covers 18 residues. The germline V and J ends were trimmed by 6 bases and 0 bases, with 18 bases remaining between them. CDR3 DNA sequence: TGTGCCAGCAGCCAACCCCCGGGAACTAACTCCTATAATTCACCCCTCCACTTT. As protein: CASSQPPGTNSYNSPLHF.

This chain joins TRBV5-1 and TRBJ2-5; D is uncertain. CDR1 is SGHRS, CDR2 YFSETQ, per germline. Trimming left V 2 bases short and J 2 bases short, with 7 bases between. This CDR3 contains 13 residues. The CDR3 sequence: CASSFLLQETQYF. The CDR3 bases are TGCGCCAGCAGCTTCCTTTTACAAGAGACCCAGTACTTC.

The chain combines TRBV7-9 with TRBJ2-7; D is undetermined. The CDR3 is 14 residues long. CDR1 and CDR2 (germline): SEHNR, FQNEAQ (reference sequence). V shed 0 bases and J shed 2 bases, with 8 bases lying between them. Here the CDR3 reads CASSLATDAYEQYF. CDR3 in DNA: TGTGCCAGCAGCTTAGCGACCGACGCCTACGAGCAGTACTTC.

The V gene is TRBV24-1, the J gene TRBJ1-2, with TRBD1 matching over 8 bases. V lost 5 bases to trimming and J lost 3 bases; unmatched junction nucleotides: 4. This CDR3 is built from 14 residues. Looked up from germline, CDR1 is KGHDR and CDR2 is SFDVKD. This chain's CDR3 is CATSAQDRDYGYTF. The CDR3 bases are TGTGCCACCAGTGCCCAGGACAGGGACTATGGCTACACCTTC.

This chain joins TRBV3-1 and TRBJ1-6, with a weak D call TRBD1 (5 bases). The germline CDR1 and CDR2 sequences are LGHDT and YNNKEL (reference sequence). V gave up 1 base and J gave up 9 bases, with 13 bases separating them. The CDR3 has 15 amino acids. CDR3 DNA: TGTGCCAGCAGCCAAGGCTCAACGGGGGGTTCACCCCTCCACTTT. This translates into CASSQGSTGGSPLHF.

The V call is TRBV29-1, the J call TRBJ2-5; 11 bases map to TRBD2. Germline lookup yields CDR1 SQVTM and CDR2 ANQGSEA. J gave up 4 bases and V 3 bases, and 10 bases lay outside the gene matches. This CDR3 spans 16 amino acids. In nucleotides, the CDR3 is TGCAGCGTTGATCTGCTAGCGGGGGGAGCGATAGAGACCCAGTACTTC. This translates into CSVDLLAGGAIETQYF.

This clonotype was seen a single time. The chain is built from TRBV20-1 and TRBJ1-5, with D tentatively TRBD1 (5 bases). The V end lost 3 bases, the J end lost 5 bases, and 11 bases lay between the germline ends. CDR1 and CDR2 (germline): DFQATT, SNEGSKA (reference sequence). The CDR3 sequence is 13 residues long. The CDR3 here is CSASKGRDQPQHF. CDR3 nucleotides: TGCAGTGCTAGCAAGGGGAGAGATCAGCCCCAGCATTTT.

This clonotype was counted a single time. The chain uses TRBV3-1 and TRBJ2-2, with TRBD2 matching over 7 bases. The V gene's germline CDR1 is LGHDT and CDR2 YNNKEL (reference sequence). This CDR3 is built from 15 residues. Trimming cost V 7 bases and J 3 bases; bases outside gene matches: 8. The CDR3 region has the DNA TGTGCCAGCAAAGAAAGCGGGGCGTACACCGGGGAGCTGTTTTTT. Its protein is CASKESGAYTGELFF.

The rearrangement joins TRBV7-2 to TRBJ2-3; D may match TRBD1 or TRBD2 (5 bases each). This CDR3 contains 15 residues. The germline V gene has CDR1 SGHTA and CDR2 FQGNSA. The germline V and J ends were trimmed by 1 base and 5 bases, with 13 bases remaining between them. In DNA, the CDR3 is TGTGCCAGCAGCTTAGGGTCGGGGCTAGGAGATACGCAGTATTTT. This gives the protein CASSLGSGLGDTQYF. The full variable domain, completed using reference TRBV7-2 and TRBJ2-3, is GAGVSQSPSNKVTEKGKDVELRCDPISGHTALYWYRQSLGQGLEFLIYFQGNSAPDKSGLPSDRFSAERTGGSVSTLTIQRTQQEDSAVYLCASSLGSGLGDTQYFGPGTRLTVL.

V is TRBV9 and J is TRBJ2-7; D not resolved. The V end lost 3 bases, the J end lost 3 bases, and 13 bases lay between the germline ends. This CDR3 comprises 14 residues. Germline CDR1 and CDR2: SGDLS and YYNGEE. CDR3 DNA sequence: TGTGCCAGCAGCGCGGACGGACGCAGCTACGAGCAGTACTTC. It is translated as CASSADGRSYEQYF.

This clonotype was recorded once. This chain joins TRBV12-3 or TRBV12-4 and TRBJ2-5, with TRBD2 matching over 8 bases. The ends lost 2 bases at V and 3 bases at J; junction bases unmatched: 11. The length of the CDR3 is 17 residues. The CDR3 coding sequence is TGTGCCAGCAGTTTATTCAGCGGGGGCAACCGGAAAGAGACCCAGTACTTC. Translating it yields CASSLFSGGNRKETQYF.

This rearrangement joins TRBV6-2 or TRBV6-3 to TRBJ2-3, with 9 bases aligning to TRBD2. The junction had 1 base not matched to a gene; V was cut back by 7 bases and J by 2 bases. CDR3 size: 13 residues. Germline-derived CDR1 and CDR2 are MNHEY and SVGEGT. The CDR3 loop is CASTGLATDTQYF. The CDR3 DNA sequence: TGTGCCAGCACGGGACTAGCCACAGATACGCAGTATTTT.

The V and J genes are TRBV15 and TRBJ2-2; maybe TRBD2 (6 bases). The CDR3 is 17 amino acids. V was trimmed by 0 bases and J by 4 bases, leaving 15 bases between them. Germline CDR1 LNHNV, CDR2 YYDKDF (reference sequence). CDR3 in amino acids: CATSRDPPGRGTGELFF. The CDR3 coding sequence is TGTGCCACCAGCAGAGATCCCCCAGGGCGGGGCACCGGGGAGCTGTTTTTT.

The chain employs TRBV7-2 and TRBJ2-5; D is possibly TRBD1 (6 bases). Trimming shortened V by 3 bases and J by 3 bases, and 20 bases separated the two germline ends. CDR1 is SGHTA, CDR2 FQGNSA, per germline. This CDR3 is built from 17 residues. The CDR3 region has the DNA TGTGCCAGCAGCTTCGAAGGACGAGGGACATTCGAAGAGACCCAGTACTTC. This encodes CASSFEGRGTFEETQYF.